The 6 T cell receptor beta chains below all came from one sample that was sequenced in a study of CD8+ T cells in alopecia areata. Once RNA had been extracted, it was reverse transcribed into cDNA to act as the sequencing template. Data came from immunoSEQ multiplex PCR; TCRdb stores just in-frame clones and leaves some out. The data show some 150,000 clones, approximately 53% seen once. Sequences were derived from CD8+ T cells sorted from blood, sampled at week 0. All receptors derive from a human donor with alopecia areata.

This clone has a single count. The chain carries TRBV5-1 and TRBJ2-1; tentatively, D is TRBD2 (6 bases). The V gene's germline CDR1 is SGHRS and CDR2 YFSETQ. Deletions cut 4 bases from V and 5 bases from J, with 13 bases between. The CDR3 sequence is 14 residues long. CDR3 nucleotide sequence: TGCGCCAGCAGCCAAACAGGAGGGGACAATGAGCAGTTCTTC. Its protein is CASSQTGGDNEQFF.

The V and J genes are TRBV7-9 and TRBJ2-1, with 8 bases fitting TRBD2. CDR3 length: 17 residues. V lost 5 bases, J lost 5 bases, and 14 bases stayed unmatched. Germline loops: CDR1 SEHNR, CDR2 FQNEAQ (reference sequence). CDR3 residues: CASSTGGGGPTHNEQFF. CDR3 in DNA: TGTGCCAGCAGCACGGGAGGCGGGGGGCCCACCCACAATGAGCAGTTCTTC.

The V gene is TRBV16, the J gene TRBJ1-1; D is uncertain. Germline V gives CDR1 KGHSY, CDR2 FQNENV. The CDR3 length is 12 residues. V was clipped by 3 bases and J by 6 bases, with 8 bases between them. This CDR3 is CASSHSYAEAFF. In DNA, the CDR3 is TGTGCCAGCAGCCATTCTTACGCTGAAGCTTTCTTT.

The rearrangement uses TRBV5-6 and TRBJ2-5; the D gene is possibly TRBD1 (5 bases). Germline CDR1 reads SGHDT; CDR2 reads YYEEEE. The CDR3 runs to 13 residues. V lost 4 bases and J 5 bases, leaving 12 bases between the germline ends. The CDR3 sequence is CASSPGHDETQYF. In DNA, the CDR3 is TGTGCCAGCAGCCCTGGACATGATGAGACCCAGTACTTC.

The chain uses TRBV7-9 and TRBJ1-2; D unresolved. CDR1 is SEHNR, CDR2 FQNEAQ, per germline (reference sequence). The CDR3 has 13 residues. V lost 1 base and J 2 bases, leaving 5 bases between the germline ends. The CDR3 is CASSLGTNYGYTF. The CDR3, as DNA: TGTGCCAGCAGCTTAGGGACGAACTATGGCTACACCTTC.

This clone was seen a few times. This rearrangement joins TRBV7-8 to TRBJ2-7, with D possibly being TRBD1 or TRBD2 (5 bases each). The CDR3 length is 13 residues. V lost 5 bases, J lost 7 bases, and 15 bases lay in between. Germline assignment: CDR1 SGHVS and CDR2 FQNEAQ. The CDR3 DNA is TGTGCCAGCAGCCCGGGGCTAACCTGGGAGCAGTACTTC. Its translation: CASSPGLTWEQYF.